The 14 T cell receptor beta chains given below trace back to one sample, sequenced in a study of T cells in Graves' hyperthyroidism and ophthalmopathy. Amplification targeted TCR beta CDR3 regions from RNA transcripts. During a first-round RT-PCR of the TCR CDR3, the HTBI primer set was used. One entry per CDR3 protein, called by TCRdb with MiXCR from the multiplex PCR reads. The data hold 660,000 or so distinct CDR3 sequences, with around 21% observed a single time. Specimen: blood. The receptors were gathered from a man younger than 45 with Graves' ophthalmopathy.

The CDR3 is CASSQPTRRRELFF. CDR3 bases: TGCGCCAGCAGCCAACCGACCCGCCGCCGGGAGCTGTTTTTT. The chain recombines TRBV4-1 with TRBJ2-2; D is unclear. The CDR3 sequence is 14 residues long. Deletions cut 2 bases from V and 9 bases from J, with 13 bases between. Germline values: CDR1 MGHRA, CDR2 YSYEKL.

The table lists this clonotype with a few counts. V is TRBV6-2 or TRBV6-3 and J is TRBJ2-4; TRBD1 aligns across 10 bases. Germline loops: CDR1 MNHEY, CDR2 SVGEGT. The CDR3 sequence is 15 residues long. The junction had 4 bases not matched to a gene; V was cut back by 2 bases and J by 6 bases. CDR3 protein: CASSYLRDRGNIQYF. The CDR3, as DNA: TGTGCCAGCAGTTACCTCCGGGACAGGGGAAACATTCAGTACTTC.

This clonotype was observed a few times. This chain joins TRBV5-1 and TRBJ2-7; 8 bases fit TRBD2. Losses at the gene ends were 4 bases for V and 1 base for J; bases not matched to a gene: 10. Germline loops: CDR1 SGHRS, CDR2 YFSETQ. The CDR3 length is 16 residues. In nucleotides, the CDR3 is TGCGCCAGCAGCCGGGCCGGGACTAGAGGGTCCTACGAGCAGTACTTC. Protein sequence: CASSRAGTRGSYEQYF.

This clonotype was seen only a few times. The genes are TRBV9 and TRBJ2-1; 15 bases agree with TRBD2. V lost 0 bases and J lost 8; bases outside the gene matches: 3. CDR3 length equals 16 residues. Germline loops: CDR1 SGDLS, CDR2 YYNGEE. The CDR3 protein is CASSVARTSGRDEQFF. CDR3 sequence (DNA): TGTGCCAGCAGCGTAGCTAGGACTAGCGGGAGGGATGAGCAGTTCTTC.

This rearrangement joins TRBV7-9 to TRBJ2-2; 13 nucleotides align to TRBD2. CDR1 SEHNR and CDR2 FQNEAQ come from the germline V gene (reference sequence). V trimming: 2 bases; J trimming: 3 bases; junction bases outside the gene matches: 6. This CDR3 has 18 residues. The CDR3 sequence: CASSLSPGLAGYTGELFF. In DNA form, the CDR3 reads TGTGCCAGCAGCTTATCCCCGGGACTAGCGGGATACACCGGGGAGCTGTTTTTT.

This clonotype was seen at least ten times. Germline and junction disagree at one end, which may indicate a read error. The V call is TRBV5-1, the J call TRBJ2-1, with 7 nucleotides matching TRBD1. Germline CDR1 SGHRS, CDR2 YFSETQ. The CDR3 extends over 15 amino acids. CDR3 in DNA: TGTGCCAGCAGCTTGACAGGGAGCTCCTACAATGAGCAGTTCTTC. Its translation is CASSLTGSSYNEQFF.

This chain links TRBV12-3 or TRBV12-4 with TRBJ1-5; D is unclear. Between the trimmed V and J ends, which lost 1 base and 0 bases, there was a span of 10 bases. The CDR3 length is 16 residues. The CDR3 DNA sequence: TGTGCCAGCAGTTTAGACAGAACACTTAGCAATCAGCCCCAGCATTTT. Encoded protein: CASSLDRTLSNQPQHF.

This chain uses TRBV11-2 with TRBJ2-7; D uncertain. Germline CDR1 reads SGHAT; CDR2 reads FQNNGV. The CDR3 is 13 amino acids. Trimming stripped 1 base from V and 2 bases from J, with 6 bases between. The CDR3 DNA is TGTGCCAGCAGCTTAGTGGTCACCTACGAGCAGTACTTC. It codes for CASSLVVTYEQYF.

Ten or more counts support this clonotype. The chain combines TRBV27 with TRBJ2-7, with D hard to call. Trimming took off 0 bases at V and 2 bases at J, with 8 bases between the two ends. The CDR3 loop spans 14 amino acids. Looked up from germline, CDR1 is MNHEY and CDR2 is SMNVEV (reference sequence). The CDR3 loop is CASSLSGVPYEQYF. CDR3 in DNA: TGTGCCAGCAGTTTATCCGGTGTTCCCTACGAGCAGTACTTC.

With respect to this clonotype: A clone one base away is much larger, so this may be a read error. The chain has TRBV28 and TRBJ2-1; TRBD2 might be the D (6 bases). The CDR3 consists of 14 residues. Per the germline V gene, CDR1 is MDHEN and CDR2 is SYDVKM. V was trimmed by 2 bases and J by 6 bases, leaving 11 bases between them. In DNA, the CDR3 is TGTGCCAGCAGTTTAGGCGGGATGGTCAATGAGCAGTTCTTC. It is translated as CASSLGGMVNEQFF. Full variable domain (missing parts from reference TRBV28 and TRBJ2-1): DVKVTQSSRYLVKRTGEKVFLECVQDMDHENMFWYRQDPGLGLRLIYFSYDVKMKEKGDIPEGYSVSREKKERFSLILESASTNQTSMYLCASSLGGMVNEQFFGPGTRLTVL.

The gene calls are TRBV28 and TRBJ1-2; D ambiguous. The V and J ends lost 7 bases and 4 bases respectively, with 13 bases between them. This CDR3 comprises 13 residues. Per germline, CDR1 MDHEN and CDR2 SYDVKM. In DNA form, the CDR3 reads TGTGCCAGCACCCCCCTGGATTTCTATGGCTACACCTTC. It specifies CASTPLDFYGYTF.

This clonotype was seen repeatedly, ten times or more. J is TRBJ1-5 and V is TRBV28; D unclear. V was trimmed by 3 bases and J by 3 bases, leaving 15 bases between them. There are 16 residues in the CDR3. Germline V CDR1 and CDR2: MDHEN, SYDVKM. The CDR3 is CASSLERVGHNQPQHF. CDR3 sequence (DNA): TGTGCCAGCAGTTTGGAAAGGGTAGGTCACAATCAGCCCCAGCATTTT.

This clonotype has a count of ten or more. The rearrangement links TRBV18 to TRBJ1-1; no reliable D call. The CDR3 spans 15 residues. Germline assignment: CDR1 KGHSH and CDR2 LQKENI. V lost 0 bases, J lost 5 bases, and 13 bases lay in between. The CDR3 nucleotides are TGTGCCAGCTCACCACCGGGTCGGCTTGGGACTGAAGCTTTCTTT. Encoded protein: CASSPPGRLGTEAFF.

This clonotype came up a few times. V and J are TRBV28 and TRBJ2-3, with 11 bases identical to TRBD2. J gave up 3 bases and V 6 bases, and 8 bases lay outside the gene matches. Germline assignment: CDR1 MDHEN and CDR2 SYDVKM. CDR3 length: 16 residues. CDR3 DNA sequence: TGTGCCAGCAGAAACGTCCGGACTAGCGGGACAGATACGCAGTATTTT. It encodes CASRNVRTSGTDTQYF.